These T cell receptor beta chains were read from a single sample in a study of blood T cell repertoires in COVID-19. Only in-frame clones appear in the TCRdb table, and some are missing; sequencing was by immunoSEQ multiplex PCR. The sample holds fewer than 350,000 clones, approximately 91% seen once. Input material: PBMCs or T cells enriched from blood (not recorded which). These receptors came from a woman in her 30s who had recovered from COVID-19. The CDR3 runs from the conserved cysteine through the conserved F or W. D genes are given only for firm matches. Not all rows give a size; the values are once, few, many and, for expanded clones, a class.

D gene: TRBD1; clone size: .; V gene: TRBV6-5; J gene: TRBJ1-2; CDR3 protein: CASGAGGSYGYTF; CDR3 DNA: TGTGCCAGCGGGGCAGGGGGCTCTTATGGCTACACCTTC
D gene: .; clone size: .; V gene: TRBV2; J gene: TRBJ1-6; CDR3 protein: CASSEANIAYSPLHF; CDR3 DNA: TGTGCCAGCAGTGAAGCGAACATCGCCTATTCACCCCTCCACTTT
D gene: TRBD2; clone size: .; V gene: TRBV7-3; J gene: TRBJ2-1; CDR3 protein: CASSLKSLAGISSYNEQFF; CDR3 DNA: TGTGCCAGCAGCTTAAAGTCCCTAGCGGGGATAAGCTCCTACAATGAGCAGTTCTTC
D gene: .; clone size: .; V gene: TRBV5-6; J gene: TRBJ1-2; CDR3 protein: CASSLAGTNNYGYTF; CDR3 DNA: TGTGCCAGCAGCTTGGCAGGGACTAATAACTATGGCTACACCTTC
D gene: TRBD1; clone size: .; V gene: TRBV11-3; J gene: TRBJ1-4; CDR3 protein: CASSRHTPGGGEKLFF; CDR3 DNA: TGTGCCAGCAGCCGCCATACTCCAGGGGGAGGTGAAAAACTGTTTTTT
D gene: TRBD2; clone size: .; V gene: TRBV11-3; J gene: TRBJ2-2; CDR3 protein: CASSPSSGGVRGELFF; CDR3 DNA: TGTGCCAGCAGCCCTAGTAGCGGGGGGGTAAGAGGGGAGCTGTTTTTT
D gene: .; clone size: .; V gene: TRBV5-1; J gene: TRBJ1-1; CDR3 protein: CASSSSWGGSEAFF; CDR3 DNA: TGCGCCAGCAGCTCTTCATGGGGGGGCTCGGAAGCTTTCTTT
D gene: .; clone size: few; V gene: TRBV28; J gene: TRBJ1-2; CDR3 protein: CASSFSLNYGYTF; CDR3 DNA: TGTGCCAGCAGTTTCTCTTTAAACTATGGCTACACCTTC
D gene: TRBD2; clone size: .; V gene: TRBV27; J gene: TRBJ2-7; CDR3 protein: CASSFSGGGRGSPNEQYF; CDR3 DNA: TGTGCCAGCAGTTTCTCGGGAGGGGGACGTGGGTCCCCCAACGAGCAGTACTTC
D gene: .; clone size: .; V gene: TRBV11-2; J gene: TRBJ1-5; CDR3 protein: CASSLRGGKEQPQHF; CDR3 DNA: TGTGCCAGCAGCTTACGGGGGGGTAAGGAGCAGCCCCAGCATTTT
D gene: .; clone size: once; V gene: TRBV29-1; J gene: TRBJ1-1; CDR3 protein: CSVGPGVNTEAFF; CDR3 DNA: TGCAGCGTTGGCCCAGGGGTGAACACTGAAGCTTTCTTT
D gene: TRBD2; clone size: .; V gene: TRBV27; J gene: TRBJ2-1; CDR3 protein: CASSFAGEGLNEQFF; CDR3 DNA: TGTGCCAGCAGTTTCGCTGGGGAGGGGTTGAATGAGCAGTTCTTC
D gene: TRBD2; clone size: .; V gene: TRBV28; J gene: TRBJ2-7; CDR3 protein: CAARGVLSSYEQYF; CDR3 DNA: TGTGCCGCACGGGGGGTGCTAAGCTCCTACGAGCAGTACTTC
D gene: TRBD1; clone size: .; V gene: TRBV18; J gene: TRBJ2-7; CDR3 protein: CASSPLTGVGHEQYF; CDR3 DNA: TGTGCCAGCTCACCCCTAACAGGGGTCGGACACGAGCAGTACTTC
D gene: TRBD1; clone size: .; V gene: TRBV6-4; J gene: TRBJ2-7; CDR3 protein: CASSVGQGNEQYF; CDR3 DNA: TGTGCCAGCAGTGTAGGACAGGGGAACGAGCAGTACTTC
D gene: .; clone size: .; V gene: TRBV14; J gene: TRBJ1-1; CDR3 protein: CASSQGRVGAFF; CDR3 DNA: TGTGCCAGCAGCCAAGGGAGGGTTGGAGCTTTCTTT
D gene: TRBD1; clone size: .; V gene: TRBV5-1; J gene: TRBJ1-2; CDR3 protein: CASSADRANNYGYTF; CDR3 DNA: TGCGCCAGCAGCGCGGACAGGGCGAATAACTATGGCTACACCTTC
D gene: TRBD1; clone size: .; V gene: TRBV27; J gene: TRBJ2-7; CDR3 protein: CASSLGTGGREQYF; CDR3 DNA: TGTGCCAGCAGTTTGGGGACAGGGGGCCGCGAGCAGTACTTC
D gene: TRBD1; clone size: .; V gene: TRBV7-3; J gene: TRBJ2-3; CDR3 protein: CASSRQGDPTDTQYF; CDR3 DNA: TGTGCCAGCAGTCGACAGGGGGACCCCACAGATACGCAGTATTTT
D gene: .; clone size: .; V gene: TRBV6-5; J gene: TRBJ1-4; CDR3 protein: CASSYSPRLADEKLFF; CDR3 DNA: TGTGCCAGCAGTTACTCGCCCAGGCTCGCCGATGAAAAACTGTTTTTT
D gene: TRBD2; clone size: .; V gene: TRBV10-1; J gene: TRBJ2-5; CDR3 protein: CASIAGERETQYF; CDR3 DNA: TGCGCCAGCATAGCGGGAGAAAGAGAGACCCAGTACTTC
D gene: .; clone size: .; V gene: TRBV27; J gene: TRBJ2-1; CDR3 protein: CASSLNPDRERLFLSDEQFF; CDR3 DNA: TGTGCCAGCAGTCTGAACCCGGACAGAGAGCGCCTCTTTTTATCGGATGAGCAGTTCTTC
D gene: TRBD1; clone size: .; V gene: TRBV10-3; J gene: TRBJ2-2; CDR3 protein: CAISRQGPTHNTGELFF; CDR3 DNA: TGTGCCATCTCAAGACAGGGGCCTACTCATAACACCGGGGAGCTGTTTTTT
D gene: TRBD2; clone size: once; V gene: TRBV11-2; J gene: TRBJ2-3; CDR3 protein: CASSFISGHGDTQYF; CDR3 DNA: TGTGCCAGCAGCTTTATTAGCGGGCATGGGGATACGCAGTATTTT
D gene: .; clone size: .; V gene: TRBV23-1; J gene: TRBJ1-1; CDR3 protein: CASSPKAMNTEAFF; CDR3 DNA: TGCGCCAGCAGTCCTAAAGCAATGAACACTGAAGCTTTCTTT
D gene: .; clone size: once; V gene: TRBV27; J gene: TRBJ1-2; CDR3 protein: CASSRAFDGYGYTF; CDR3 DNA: TGTGCCAGCAGCAGGGCTTTCGACGGTTATGGCTACACCTTC
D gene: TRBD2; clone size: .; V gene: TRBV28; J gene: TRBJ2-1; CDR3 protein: CASNPREGSYNEQFF; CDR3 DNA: TGTGCCAGCAACCCTAGGGAGGGCTCCTACAATGAGCAGTTCTTC
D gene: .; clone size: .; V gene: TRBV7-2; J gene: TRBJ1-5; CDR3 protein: CASSLSVGGGRYSNQPQHF; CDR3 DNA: TGTGCCAGCAGCTTATCGGTGGGAGGAGGAAGATATAGCAATCAGCCCCAGCATTTT
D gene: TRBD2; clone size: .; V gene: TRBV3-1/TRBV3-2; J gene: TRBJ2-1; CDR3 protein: CASETTSGIGEQFF; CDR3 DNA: TGTGCCAGCGAAACGACTAGCGGGATCGGCGAGCAGTTCTTC
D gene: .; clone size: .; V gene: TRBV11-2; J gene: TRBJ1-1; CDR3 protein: CASSLDRGLEAFF; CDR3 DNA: TGTGCCAGCAGCTTAGATCGAGGTCTTGAAGCTTTCTTT
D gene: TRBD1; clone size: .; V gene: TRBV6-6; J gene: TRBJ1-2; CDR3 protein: CASSSPDRGQWNGYTF; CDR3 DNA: TGTGCCAGCAGTTCGCCCGACAGGGGGCAGTGGAATGGCTACACCTTC
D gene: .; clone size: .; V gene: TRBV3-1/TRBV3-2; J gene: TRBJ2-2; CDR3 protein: CASSQDNGFEGELFF; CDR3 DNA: TGTGCCAGCAGCCAAGATAACGGTTTCGAGGGGGAGCTGTTTTTT
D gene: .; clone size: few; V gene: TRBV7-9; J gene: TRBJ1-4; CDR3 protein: CASSFRDSVEKLFF; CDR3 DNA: TGTGCCAGCAGCTTCAGGGACTCAGTGGAAAAACTGTTTTTT
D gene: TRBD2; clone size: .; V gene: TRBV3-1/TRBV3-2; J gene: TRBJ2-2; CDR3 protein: CASSRSAGANTGELFF; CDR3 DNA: TGTGCCAGCAGCCGGTCAGCGGGAGCTAACACCGGGGAGCTGTTTTTT
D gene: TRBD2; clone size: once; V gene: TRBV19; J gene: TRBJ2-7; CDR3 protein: CASSIVLAGVYEQYF; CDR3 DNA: TGTGCCAGTAGTATAGTACTAGCGGGAGTGTACGAGCAGTACTTC